The T cell receptor (beta chain) described here comes from a study of shared clonotypes between healthy human individuals. Study results and limitations: Only a few donors were included, so the genetic and exposure-history diversity represented was limited.

Genomic DNA belonging to each subset was distributed in equal measure over several immunoSEQ plates. The authors sequenced unsorted PBMC DNA on ten immunoSEQ deep assay plates. Some clones are missing from TCRdb's copy, which holds only in-frame ones; the method was immunoSEQ multiplex PCR. The sample has 450,000 to 500,000 clones; 65% to 80% are singletons. The CDR3 contains 15 residues. V was cut by 1 base and J by 6 bases, with 15 bases left in between. Germline V gene sequence: CDR1 SGHNT, CDR2 YYREEE (reference sequence). This clone was counted between two and nine times. Its target is unknown. The chain couples TRBV5-4 to TRBJ2-3; the D gene is possibly TRBD1 (6 bases). What was sequenced was PBMCs. The sequence came from a woman aged 35 to 49 in good health. Some clones in this sample may be carry-over from other donors' samples. This chain's CDR3 is CASSLHRQVGDTQYF. Written as DNA, the CDR3 is TGTGCCAGCAGCTTGCACCGACAGGTCGGGGATACGCAGTATTTT.